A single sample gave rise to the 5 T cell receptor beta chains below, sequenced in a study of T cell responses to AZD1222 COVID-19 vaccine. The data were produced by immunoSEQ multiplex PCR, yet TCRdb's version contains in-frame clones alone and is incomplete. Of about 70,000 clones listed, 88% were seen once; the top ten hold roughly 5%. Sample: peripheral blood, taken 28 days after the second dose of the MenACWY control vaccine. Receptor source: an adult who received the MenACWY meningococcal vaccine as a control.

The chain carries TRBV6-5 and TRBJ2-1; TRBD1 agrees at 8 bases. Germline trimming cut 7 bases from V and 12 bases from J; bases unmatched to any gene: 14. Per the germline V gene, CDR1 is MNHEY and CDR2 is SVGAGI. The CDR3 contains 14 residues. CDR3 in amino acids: CASTGGQAGVWQFF. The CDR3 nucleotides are TGTGCCAGCACCGGGGGACAGGCCGGGGTGTGGCAGTTCTTC.

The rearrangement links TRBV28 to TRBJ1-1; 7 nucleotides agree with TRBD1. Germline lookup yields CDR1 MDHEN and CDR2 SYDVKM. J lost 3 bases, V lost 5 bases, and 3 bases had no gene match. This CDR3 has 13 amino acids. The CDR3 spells CASSLTGDTEAFF. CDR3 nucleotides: TGTGCCAGCAGTCTAACAGGGGACACTGAAGCTTTCTTT.

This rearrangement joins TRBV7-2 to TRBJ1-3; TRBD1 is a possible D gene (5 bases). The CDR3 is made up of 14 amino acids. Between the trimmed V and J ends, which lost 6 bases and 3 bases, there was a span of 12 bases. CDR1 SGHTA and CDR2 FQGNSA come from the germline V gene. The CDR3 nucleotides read TGTGCCAGCAGTGTATCCGGGGGTGGAAACACCATATATTTT. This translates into CASSVSGGGNTIYF.

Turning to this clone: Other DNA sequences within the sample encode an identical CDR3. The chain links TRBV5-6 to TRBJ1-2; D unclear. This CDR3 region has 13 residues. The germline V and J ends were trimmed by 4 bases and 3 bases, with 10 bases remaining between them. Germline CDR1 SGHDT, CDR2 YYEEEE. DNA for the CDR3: TGTGCCAGCAGCCCAGATATCTACTATGGCTACACCTTC. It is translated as CASSPDIYYGYTF.

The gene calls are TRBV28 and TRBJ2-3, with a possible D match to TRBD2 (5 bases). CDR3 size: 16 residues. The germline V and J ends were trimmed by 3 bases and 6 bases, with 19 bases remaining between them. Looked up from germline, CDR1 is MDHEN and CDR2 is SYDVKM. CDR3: CASSLPTTSPGDTQYF. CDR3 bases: TGTGCCAGCAGTTTGCCCACCACCTCCCCGGGGGATACGCAGTATTTT. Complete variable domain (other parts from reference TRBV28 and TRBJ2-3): DVKVTQSSRYLVKRTGEKVFLECVQDMDHENMFWYRQDPGLGLRLIYFSYDVKMKEKGDIPEGYSVSREKKERFSLILESASTNQTSMYLCASSLPTTSPGDTQYFGPGTRLTVL.